This TCR beta chain comes out of a study of tumor and adjacent non-tumor tissue in lung cancer. The template was RNA from unsorted bulk tissue. Distant lung tissue was collected more than 3 cm away from the tumor edge. This clonotype showed up just a few times. A modified ARM-PCR protocol with three rounds of nested PCR amplified TCRbeta. Via MiXCR, TCRdb re-called the multiplex PCR reads, giving one row per CDR3 protein. Among approximately 110,000 distinct CDR3 sequences listed, under 65% were seen once. Sequenced material: distant non-tumor lung tissue. The clonotype comes from a man in his sixties with non-small cell lung cancer.

The CDR3 DNA sequence: TGTGCCAGCAGCCTGAGAGGGGGCGCTTCCAAGCAGTACTTC. It translates to CASSLRGGASKQYF. V is TRBV6-6 and J is TRBJ2-7; 7 nucleotides align to TRBD1. The CDR3 contains 14 residues. V was clipped by 6 bases and J by 8 bases; unmatched bases: 13. From germline, CDR1 is MNHNY and CDR2 SVGAGI (reference sequence).